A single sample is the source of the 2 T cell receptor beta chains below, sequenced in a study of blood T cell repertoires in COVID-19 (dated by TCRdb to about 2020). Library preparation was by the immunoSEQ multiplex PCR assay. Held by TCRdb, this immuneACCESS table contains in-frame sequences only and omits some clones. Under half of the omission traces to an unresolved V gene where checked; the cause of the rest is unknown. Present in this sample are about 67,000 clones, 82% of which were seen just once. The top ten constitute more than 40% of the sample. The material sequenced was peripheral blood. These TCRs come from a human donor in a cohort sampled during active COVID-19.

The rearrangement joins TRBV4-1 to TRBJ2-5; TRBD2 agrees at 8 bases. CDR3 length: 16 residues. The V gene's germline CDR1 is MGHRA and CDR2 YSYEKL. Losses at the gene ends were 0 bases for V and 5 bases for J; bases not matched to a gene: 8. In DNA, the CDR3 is TGCGCCAGCAGCCAAGAGCTAGCGGGTTCAAGGGAGACCCAGTACTTC. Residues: CASSQELAGSRETQYF.

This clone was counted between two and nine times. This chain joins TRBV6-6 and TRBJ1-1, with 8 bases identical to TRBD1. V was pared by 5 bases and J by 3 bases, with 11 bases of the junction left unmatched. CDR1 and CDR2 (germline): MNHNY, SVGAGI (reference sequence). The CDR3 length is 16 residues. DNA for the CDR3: TGTGCCAGCAGTCTCCCCCAGGGGGCAGGGCACACTGAAGCTTTCTTT. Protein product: CASSLPQGAGHTEAFF.